The 32 T cell receptor beta chains below all came from one sample that was sequenced in a study of shared clonotypes between healthy human individuals. The method was immunoSEQ multiplex PCR; TCRdb's version includes in-frame clones alone and lacks a portion of them. Altogether about 490,000 clones are present, approximately 78% being singletons, with the ten largest covering about 11%. Specimen: PBMCs. These receptors came from a woman between 40 and 55 years old in good health. Some clones in this sample may be carry-over from other donors' samples.

A few counts support this clone. V gene TRBV30 combines with J gene TRBJ2-1, with D unresolved. The CDR3 spans 12 residues. Germline V lookup: CDR1 GTSNPN, CDR2 SVGIG (reference sequence). The V end was cut by 2 bases, the J end by 9 bases, with 11 bases between. CDR3 coding DNA: TGTGCCTGGAGTTTTCTACTTAGTGAGCAGTTCTTC. Its protein product is CAWSFLLSEQFF.

With regard to this clone: This sample also contains other DNA sequences that code for the same CDR3. The gene calls are TRBV18 and TRBJ1-5; 8 positions match TRBD1. Germline CDR1 KGHSH, CDR2 LQKENI. The CDR3 is 15 residues long. V lost 6 bases, J lost 2 bases, and 6 bases stayed unmatched. CDR3 nucleotide sequence: TGTGCCAGCTCCCCATCGGGACAGGGCAATCAGCCCCAGCATTTT. It yields the protein CASSPSGQGNQPQHF. The complete variable domain, with remaining parts taken from reference TRBV18 and TRBJ1-5, reads NAGVMQNPRHLVRRRGQEARLRCSPMKGHSHVYWYRQLPEEGLKFMVYLQKENIIDESGMPKERFSAEFPKEGPSILRIQQVVRGDSAAYFCASSPSGQGNQPQHFGDGTRLSIL.

This clone has a handful of counts. The rearrangement joins TRBV19 to TRBJ2-2, with D unclear. Germline CDR1 is LNHDA and CDR2 is SQIVND (reference sequence). Between the trimmed V and J ends, which lost 6 bases and 6 bases, there was a span of 14 bases. The CDR3 has 14 amino acids. The CDR3 sequence: CASSGQVFAGELFF. The CDR3 DNA reads TGTGCCAGTAGCGGTCAAGTATTCGCCGGGGAGCTGTTTTTT.

V gene TRBV4-3 combines with J gene TRBJ2-3; D not resolved. Looked up from germline, CDR1 is LGHNA and CDR2 is YSLEER. Trimming shortened V by 3 bases and J by 0 bases, and 13 bases separated the two germline ends. The CDR3 covers 16 residues. CDR3 in amino acids: CASSHGADTSTDTQYF. The CDR3 DNA follows: TGCGCCAGCAGCCACGGCGCAGATACTAGCACAGATACGCAGTATTTT.

This rearrangement joins TRBV7-9 to TRBJ2-7; D is ambiguous. V dropped 5 bases and J dropped 3 bases, with 11 bases sitting between them. Germline CDR1 SEHNR, CDR2 FQNEAQ (reference sequence). This CDR3 contains 13 residues. CDR3 loop: CASSPMGSYEQYF. CDR3 bases: TGTGCCAGCAGCCCGATGGGCAGCTACGAGCAGTACTTC.

The chain employs TRBV9 and TRBJ1-2; maybe TRBD1 (5 bases). Germline V gene sequence: CDR1 SGDLS, CDR2 YYNGEE. V was clipped by 0 bases and J by 6 bases, with 12 bases between them. The CDR3 consists of 14 residues. The CDR3 nucleotides are TGTGCCAGCAGCGTAGTGGGGGGATCTAATGGCTACACCTTC. It yields the protein CASSVVGGSNGYTF.

The rearrangement links TRBV27 to TRBJ2-7, with 9 bases fitting TRBD2. This CDR3 comprises 16 residues. From germline, CDR1 is MNHEY and CDR2 SMNVEV (reference sequence). The junction had 11 bases not matched to a gene; V was cut back by 5 bases and J by 3 bases. The CDR3 sequence is CASSPISGSSFYEQYF. For the CDR3, the DNA is TGTGCCAGCAGTCCCATTAGCGGGAGTTCGTTCTACGAGCAGTACTTC.

The V gene is TRBV9, the J gene TRBJ1-2; no firm D call. V lost 0 bases and J 7 bases, leaving 13 bases between the germline ends. Germline values: CDR1 SGDLS, CDR2 YYNGEE. This CDR3 contains 14 residues. The chain's CDR3 is CASSVDRGRSGYTF. DNA of the CDR3: TGTGCCAGCAGCGTAGACAGAGGTCGGTCTGGCTACACCTTC.

V usage is TRBV18 and J usage is TRBJ1-6; D not certain. Trimming took off 1 base at V and 7 bases at J, with 5 bases between the two ends. The CDR3 sequence is 13 residues long. Germline values: CDR1 KGHSH, CDR2 LQKENI. CDR3 nucleotide sequence: TGTGCCAGCTCACCACTGGACAATTCACCCCTCCACTTT. It codes for CASSPLDNSPLHF.

The chain is built from TRBV27 and TRBJ2-7; the match to TRBD2 covers 8 bases. The CDR3 spans 13 residues. In germline, CDR1 is MNHEY, CDR2 SMNVEV (reference sequence). Trimming removed 3 bases from V and 10 bases from J; junction bases left unmatched: 8. The CDR3 sequence is CASSFTAGTSQYF. CDR3 DNA: TGTGCCAGCAGTTTCACGGCAGGGACTAGTCAGTACTTC.

This sequence joins TRBV18 and TRBJ2-3; D perhaps matches TRBD2 (5 bases). V was pared by 2 bases and J by 4 bases, with 16 bases between. This CDR3 has 16 residues. CDR1 KGHSH and CDR2 LQKENI come from the germline V gene. In DNA, the CDR3 is TGTGCCAGCTCACCAGGGAGACTAACCGGGGCAGATACGCAGTATTTT. The encoded protein is CASSPGRLTGADTQYF.

The chain recombines TRBV25-1 with TRBJ2-7, with D possibly TRBD2 on 5 matching bases. The germline V gene encodes CDR1 MGHDK and CDR2 SYGVNS. The CDR3 extends over 11 amino acids. V shed 2 bases and J shed 6 bases, with 5 bases lying between them. The CDR3 spells CASSEGSEQYF. The CDR3 coding sequence is TGTGCCAGCAGTGAAGGGAGCGAGCAGTACTTC.

The chain combines TRBV7-3 with TRBJ2-7, with TRBD2 identical over 11 bases. Germline V CDR1 and CDR2: SGHTA, FQGTGA. V lost 5 bases to trimming and J lost 3 bases; unmatched junction nucleotides: 3. The CDR3 consists of 14 residues. CDR3 coding DNA: TGTGCCAGCAGCGGAGGGACTAGCGGCTACGAGCAGTACTTC. It is translated as CASSGGTSGYEQYF.

The chain couples TRBV4-1 to TRBJ2-7, with 9 bases identical to TRBD2. After removal of 3 bases from V and 2 bases from J, the junction contained 5 bases not matched to a gene. Germline CDR1 and CDR2: MGHRA and YSYEKL. The CDR3 totals 15 residues. The CDR3 bases are TGCGCCAGCAGCCAGCGGGAGGGAGAGCCCTACGAGCAGTACTTC. The encoded protein is CASSQREGEPYEQYF.

Only one count was recorded for this clone. The CDR3 loop is CASSTIRRDTQYF. CDR3 in DNA: TGTGCCAGCAGCACTATCCGGCGGGATACGCAGTATTTT. The chain has TRBV2 and TRBJ2-3; D is undetermined. V lost 6 bases to trimming and J lost 6 bases, with 13 bases between them. Germline V gene lookup returns CDR1 SNHLY and CDR2 FYNNEI. The CDR3 spans 13 residues.

The genes are TRBV19 and TRBJ1-3, with no clear D. Germline CDR1 reads LNHDA; CDR2 reads SQIVND (reference sequence). Trimming pared 0 bases from V and 0 bases from J, leaving 3 bases between. CDR3 size: 14 residues. CDR3 sequence: CASSIEASGNTIYF. DNA of the CDR3: TGTGCCAGTAGTATAGAGGCCTCTGGAAACACCATATATTTT. The variable domain in full, with the rest retrieved from reference TRBV19 and TRBJ1-3, is DGGITQSPKYLFRKEGQNVTLSCEQNLNHDAMYWYRQDPGQGLRLIYYSQIVNDFQKGDIAEGYSVSREKKESFPLTVTSAQKNPTAFYLCASSIEASGNTIYFGEGSWLTVV.

The chain employs TRBV10-2 and TRBJ1-2, with TRBD1 identical over 7 bases. With V trimmed by 6 bases and J by 4 bases, 5 bases remained unmatched. Germline V gene lookup returns CDR1 WSHSY and CDR2 SAAADI. This CDR3 is built from 13 residues. The CDR3 spells CASRLQGSYGYTF. The CDR3 DNA follows: TGCGCCAGCAGGTTACAGGGGTCCTATGGCTACACCTTC.

J is TRBJ2-3 and V is TRBV5-4; TRBD2 might be the D (5 bases). There are 15 residues in the CDR3. CDR1 is SGHNT, CDR2 YYREEE, per germline (reference sequence). Trimming took 5 bases from V and 1 from J, leaving 14 bases between them. The CDR3 reads CASRPGLPGTDTQYF. In nucleotides, the CDR3 is TGTGCCAGCAGACCCGGACTTCCCGGCACAGATACGCAGTATTTT. The complete variable domain, with remaining parts taken from reference TRBV5-4 and TRBJ2-3, reads ETGVTQSPTHLIKTRGQQVTLRCSSQSGHNTVSWYQQALGQGPQFIFQYYREEENGRGNFPPRFSGLQFPNYSSELNVNALELDDSALYLCASRPGLPGTDTQYFGPGTRLTVL.

The V gene is TRBV11-1, the J gene TRBJ2-1, with 7 bases fitting TRBD2. Germline-derived CDR1 and CDR2 are SGHAT and FQDESV (reference sequence). The CDR3 length is 13 residues. V trimming: 1 base; J trimming: 9 bases; junction bases outside the gene matches: 3. The CDR3 DNA reads TGTGCCAGCAGCTTAGGCGGGAGCGGTGAGCAGTTCTTC. Translating gives CASSLGGSGEQFF.

The V gene is TRBV9, the J gene TRBJ2-1; 13 bases are a match to TRBD2. Germline V gene lookup returns CDR1 SGDLS and CDR2 YYNGEE. CDR3 size: 18 residues. V lost 3 bases and J lost 9; bases outside the gene matches: 15. The CDR3 protein is CASSGGLAGDHGGVEQFF. As DNA, the CDR3 is TGTGCCAGCAGCGGAGGACTAGCGGGAGACCACGGGGGCGTTGAGCAGTTCTTC.

Concerning this clone: Germline and junction disagree at one end, which may indicate a read error. DNA of the CDR3: TGCGGCGTTGTCCGGGGGCCTGCAGGGGAGCAGTACTTC. This gives the protein CGVVRGPAGEQYF. The chain couples TRBV29-1 to TRBJ2-7; D may correspond to TRBD1 or TRBD2 (6 bases each). The CDR3 is made up of 13 amino acids. Germline CDR1 reads SQVTM; CDR2 reads ANQGSEA.

This clone was observed a few times. CDR3 loop: CASSRGGYSGNTIYF. In DNA form, the CDR3 reads TGTGCCAGCAGTCGGGGGGGTTACTCTGGAAACACCATATATTTT. V gene TRBV28 combines with J gene TRBJ1-3; D might be TRBD1 (5 bases). The CDR3 totals 15 residues. The germline CDR1 and CDR2 sequences are MDHEN and SYDVKM. V lost 5 bases to trimming and J lost 0 bases, with 11 bases between them. Drawing the rest from reference TRBV28 and TRBJ1-3, the complete variable domain is DVKVTQSSRYLVKRTGEKVFLECVQDMDHENMFWYRQDPGLGLRLIYFSYDVKMKEKGDIPEGYSVSREKKERFSLILESASTNQTSMYLCASSRGGYSGNTIYFGEGSWLTVV.

For this clone: One base away lies a much larger clone, so this may be a sequencing read error. The J gene is TRBJ1-6, the V gene TRBV30, with 7 bases lining up with TRBD1. CDR1 is GTSNPN and CDR2 is SVGIG in the germline V gene (reference sequence). The CDR3 totals 14 residues. The CDR3 region has the DNA TGTGCCTGGAGTACCGGGACAGTTAATTTACCCCTCCACTTT. Its protein product is CAWSTGTVNLPLHF.

Comments on this clone: An end of the junction does not agree with germline; a read error may underlie this. This chain connects TRBV11-2 to TRBJ2-2; D gene unclear. Per germline, CDR1 SGHAT and CDR2 FQNNGV. The length of the CDR3 is 14 residues. The CDR3 coding sequence is TGTGCCACCAGCGAGGCTAGAAACACCGGGGAGCTGTTTTTT. Its translation is CATSEARNTGELFF.

V gene TRBV19 combines with J gene TRBJ2-5, with 8 bases identical to TRBD1. CDR3 length: 15 amino acids. V gave up 5 bases and J gave up 4 bases; unmatched junction bases: 9. CDR1 LNHDA and CDR2 SQIVND come from the germline V gene (reference sequence). DNA of the CDR3: TGTGCCAGTAGTTCCTCCGGACAGGGAAGAGAGACCCAGTACTTC. This codes for CASSSSGQGRETQYF.

This chain joins TRBV18 and TRBJ1-1; tentatively, D is TRBD1 (6 bases). CDR3 length: 15 amino acids. Trimming removed 6 bases at V and 3 bases at J, with 17 bases between. The germline V gene encodes CDR1 KGHSH and CDR2 LQKENI. DNA of the CDR3: TGTGCCAGCTCGGGGTATGGGGGCTGGGACACTGAAGCTTTCTTT. Its translation: CASSGYGGWDTEAFF. Based on the CDR3 plus reference TRBV18 and TRBJ1-1, the full variable domain is NAGVMQNPRHLVRRRGQEARLRCSPMKGHSHVYWYRQLPEEGLKFMVYLQKENIIDESGMPKERFSAEFPKEGPSILRIQQVVRGDSAAYFCASSGYGGWDTEAFFGQGTRLTVV.

This clone appeared a single time. This rearrangement joins TRBV29-1 to TRBJ2-5; TRBD1 aligns across 7 bases. CDR1 SQVTM and CDR2 ANQGSEA come from the germline V gene. Germline trimming cut 6 bases from V and 6 bases from J; bases unmatched to any gene: 10. This CDR3 comprises 13 residues. CDR3 residues: CSVLPTGVQTQYF. The CDR3 region has the DNA TGCAGCGTCTTACCCACAGGGGTTCAGACCCAGTACTTC.

This clone occurred many times. Distinct nucleotide sequences in the sample also encode this CDR3. The J gene is TRBJ2-2, the V gene TRBV27; unclear D gene. The germline V and J ends were trimmed by 3 bases and 1 base, with 0 bases remaining between them. The CDR3 spans 12 residues. The V gene's germline CDR1 is MNHEY and CDR2 SMNVEV (reference sequence). CDR3 DNA: TGTGCCAGCAGTTTGAACACCGGGGAGCTGTTTTTT. The encoded protein is CASSLNTGELFF.

The chain carries TRBV5-4 and TRBJ2-3, with 12 bases lining up with TRBD2. The germline V gene has CDR1 SGHNT and CDR2 YYREEE (reference sequence). This CDR3 has 19 residues. Losses at the gene ends were 6 bases for V and 3 bases for J; bases not matched to a gene: 17. CDR3 nucleotides: TGTGCCAGCACCTCATCATGGGGTCTAGCGGGAGGGCCGACAGATACGCAGTATTTT. It specifies CASTSSWGLAGGPTDTQYF.

The chain carries TRBV28 and TRBJ2-1; 8 bases align to TRBD2. Per germline, CDR1 MDHEN and CDR2 SYDVKM. The CDR3 runs to 14 residues. The V gene end was trimmed by 10 bases and the J gene end by 6 bases; junction bases not matched to a gene: 11. For the CDR3, the DNA is TGTGCCACCCGCCTTCTAGCGGGTGGCAATGAGCAGTTCTTC. Amino acids: CATRLLAGGNEQFF.

Details on this clone: Other DNA sequences in the same sample also yield this CDR3. The chain joins TRBV5-1 to TRBJ2-7, with TRBD1 matching over 7 bases. The CDR3 has 13 residues. Per germline, CDR1 SGHRS and CDR2 YFSETQ. The trim removed 4 bases at V and 2 bases at J, leaving 3 bases unmatched. In DNA form, the CDR3 reads TGCGCCAGCAGCAGGGACAGACCCTACGAGCAGTACTTC. Protein sequence: CASSRDRPYEQYF.

Only one count was recorded for this clone. Being one base from a much bigger clone, this may be a read error. The chain combines TRBV30 with TRBJ1-1; tentative D call: TRBD1 (5 bases). This CDR3 is built from 12 residues. Germline CDR1 and CDR2: GTSNPN and SVGIG (reference sequence). The germline V and J ends were trimmed by 8 bases and 4 bases, with 14 bases remaining between them. In DNA, the CDR3 is TGTGCCCGGAAGCGGGGGTCCACTGAAGCTTTCTTT. It encodes CARKRGSTEAFF.